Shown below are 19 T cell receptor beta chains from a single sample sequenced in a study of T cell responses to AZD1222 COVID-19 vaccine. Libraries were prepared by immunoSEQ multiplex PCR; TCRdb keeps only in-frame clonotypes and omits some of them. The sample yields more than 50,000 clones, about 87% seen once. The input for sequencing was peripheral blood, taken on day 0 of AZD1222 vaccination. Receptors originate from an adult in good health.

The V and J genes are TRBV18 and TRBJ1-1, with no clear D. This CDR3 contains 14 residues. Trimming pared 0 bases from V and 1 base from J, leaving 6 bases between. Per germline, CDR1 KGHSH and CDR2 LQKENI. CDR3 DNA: TGTGCCAGCTCACCACCGCGTCCGAACACTGAAGCTTTCTTT. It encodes CASSPPRPNTEAFF. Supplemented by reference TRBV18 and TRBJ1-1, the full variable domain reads NAGVMQNPRHLVRRRGQEARLRCSPMKGHSHVYWYRQLPEEGLKFMVYLQKENIIDESGMPKERFSAEFPKEGPSILRIQQVVRGDSAAYFCASSPPRPNTEAFFGQGTRLTVV.

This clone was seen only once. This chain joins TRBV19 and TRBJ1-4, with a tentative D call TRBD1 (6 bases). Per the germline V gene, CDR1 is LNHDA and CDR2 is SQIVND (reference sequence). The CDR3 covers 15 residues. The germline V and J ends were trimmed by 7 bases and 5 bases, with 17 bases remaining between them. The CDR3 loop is CASTPLGAGNEKLFF. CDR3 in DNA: TGTGCCAGTACCCCATTGGGGGCAGGCAATGAAAAACTGTTTTTT.

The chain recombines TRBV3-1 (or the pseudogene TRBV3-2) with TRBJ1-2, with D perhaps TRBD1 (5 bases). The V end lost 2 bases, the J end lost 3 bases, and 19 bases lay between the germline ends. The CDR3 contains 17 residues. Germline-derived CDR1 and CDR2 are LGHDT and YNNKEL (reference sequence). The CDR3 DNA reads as TGTGCCAGCAGCCAAATCGGGACGAGTGGCGTTCACTATGGCTACACCTTC. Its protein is CASSQIGTSGVHYGYTF.

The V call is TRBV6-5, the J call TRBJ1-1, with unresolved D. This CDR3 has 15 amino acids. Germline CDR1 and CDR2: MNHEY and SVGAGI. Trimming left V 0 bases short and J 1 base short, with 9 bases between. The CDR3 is CASSYSSQPNTEAFF. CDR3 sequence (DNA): TGTGCCAGCAGTTACTCGAGCCAGCCGAACACTGAAGCTTTCTTT.

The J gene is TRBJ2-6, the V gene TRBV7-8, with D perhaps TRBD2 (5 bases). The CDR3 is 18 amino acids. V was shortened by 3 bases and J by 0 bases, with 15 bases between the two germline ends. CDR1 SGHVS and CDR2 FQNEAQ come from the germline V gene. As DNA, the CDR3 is TGTGCCAGCAGCTTGAGGATCAGGACTCACTCTGGGGCCAACGTCCTGACTTTC. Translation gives CASSLRIRTHSGANVLTF.

The CDR3 bases are TGTGCCAGCAGGGGGGACGGTGGATCCTGGGGTGAGCAGTTCTTC. Translating gives CASRGDGGSWGEQFF. The genes are TRBV2 and TRBJ2-1; the D gene could be TRBD1 or TRBD2 (5 bases each). V was cut by 6 bases and J by 9 bases, with 21 bases left in between. The germline CDR1 and CDR2 sequences are SNHLY and FYNNEI. CDR3 length: 15 residues.

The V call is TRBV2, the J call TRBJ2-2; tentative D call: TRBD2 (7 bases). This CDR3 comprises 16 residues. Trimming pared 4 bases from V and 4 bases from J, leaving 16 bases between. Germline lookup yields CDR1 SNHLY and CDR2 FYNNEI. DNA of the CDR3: TGTGCCAGCAGTGCTTGGGGGGGCTCGGGCACCGGGGAGCTGTTTTTT. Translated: CASSAWGGSGTGELFF.

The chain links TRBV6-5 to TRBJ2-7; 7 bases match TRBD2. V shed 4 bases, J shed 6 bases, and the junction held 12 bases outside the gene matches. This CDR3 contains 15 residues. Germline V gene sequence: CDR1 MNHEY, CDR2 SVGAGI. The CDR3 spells CASSLSSGPLSEQYF. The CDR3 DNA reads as TGTGCCAGCAGTTTATCTAGCGGACCTCTTTCCGAGCAGTACTTC.

The CDR3, as DNA: TGTGCCAGCCGGACGGCCGGGACGGCAACCTACGAGCAGTACTTC. Translated, it gives CASRTAGTATYEQYF. The V call is TRBV18, the J call TRBJ2-7; D may match TRBD1 or TRBD2 (5 bases each). The V gene lost 8 bases and the J gene lost 2 bases, with 19 bases spanning the gap. The CDR3 consists of 15 residues. Germline CDR1 is KGHSH and CDR2 is LQKENI.

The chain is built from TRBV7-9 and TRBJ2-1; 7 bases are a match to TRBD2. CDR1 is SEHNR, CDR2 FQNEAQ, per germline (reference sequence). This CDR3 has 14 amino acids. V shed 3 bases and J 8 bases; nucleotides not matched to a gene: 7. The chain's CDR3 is CASSFGTTGDEQFF. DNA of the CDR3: TGTGCCAGCAGCTTCGGGACTACAGGCGATGAGCAGTTCTTC. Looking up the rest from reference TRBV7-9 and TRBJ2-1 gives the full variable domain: DTGVSQNPRHKITKRGQNVTFRCDPISEHNRLYWYRQTLGQGPEFLTYFQNEAQLEKSRLLSDRFSAERPKGSFSTLEIQRTEQGDSAMYLCASSFGTTGDEQFFGPGTRLTVL.

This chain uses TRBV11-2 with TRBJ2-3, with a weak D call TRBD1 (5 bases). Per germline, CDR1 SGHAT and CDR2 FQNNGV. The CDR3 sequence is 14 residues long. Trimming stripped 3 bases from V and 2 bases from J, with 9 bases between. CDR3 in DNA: TGTGCCAGCAGCTTTTCCAGGGACACAGATACGCAGTATTTT. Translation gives CASSFSRDTDTQYF.

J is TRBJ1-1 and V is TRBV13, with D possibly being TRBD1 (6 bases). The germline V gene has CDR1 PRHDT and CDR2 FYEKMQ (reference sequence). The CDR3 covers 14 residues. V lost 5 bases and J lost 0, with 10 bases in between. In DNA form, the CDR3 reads TGTGCCAGCAGCCTGACAGGCTTGAACACTGAAGCTTTCTTT. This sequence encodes CASSLTGLNTEAFF.

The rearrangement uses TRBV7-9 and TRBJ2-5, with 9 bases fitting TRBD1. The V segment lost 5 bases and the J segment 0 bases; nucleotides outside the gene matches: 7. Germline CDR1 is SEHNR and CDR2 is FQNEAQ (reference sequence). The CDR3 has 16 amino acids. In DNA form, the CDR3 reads TGTGCCAGCAGCCGAACGGGGACAGGGAACCAAGAGACCCAGTACTTC. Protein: CASSRTGTGNQETQYF.

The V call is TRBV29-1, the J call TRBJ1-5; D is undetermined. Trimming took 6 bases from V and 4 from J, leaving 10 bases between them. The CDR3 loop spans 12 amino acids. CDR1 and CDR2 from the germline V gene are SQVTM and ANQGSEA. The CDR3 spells CSVQEPNQPQHF. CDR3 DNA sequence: TGCAGCGTCCAGGAGCCTAATCAGCCCCAGCATTTT.

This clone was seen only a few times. The CDR3 region is CASRGPGTDTQYF. CDR3 DNA: TGTGCCAGCCGAGGTCCGGGCACAGATACGCAGTATTTT. J is TRBJ2-3 and V is TRBV3-1 (or the pseudogene TRBV3-2); D gene uncertain. The CDR3 is 13 amino acids. CDR1 and CDR2 (germline): LGHDT, YNNKEL (reference sequence). V lost 8 bases to trimming and J lost 1 base, with 10 bases between them.

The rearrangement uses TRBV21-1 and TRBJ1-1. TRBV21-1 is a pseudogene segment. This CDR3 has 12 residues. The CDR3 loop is CASSKKGREAFF. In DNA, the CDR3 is TGTGCCAGCAGCAAAAAGGGTCGTGAAGCTTTCTTT.

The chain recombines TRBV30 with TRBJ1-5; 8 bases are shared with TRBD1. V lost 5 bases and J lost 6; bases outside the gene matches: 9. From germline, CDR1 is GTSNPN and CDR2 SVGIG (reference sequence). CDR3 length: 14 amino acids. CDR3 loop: CAWSLDREFQPQHF. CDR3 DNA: TGTGCCTGGTCCTTGGACAGGGAATTTCAGCCCCAGCATTTT.

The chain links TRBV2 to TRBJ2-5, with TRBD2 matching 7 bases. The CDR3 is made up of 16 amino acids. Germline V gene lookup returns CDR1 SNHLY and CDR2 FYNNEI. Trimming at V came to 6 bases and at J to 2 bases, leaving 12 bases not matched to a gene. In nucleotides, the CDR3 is TGTGCCAGCAGCCTCCTCCGGGCTAGCGGTCAAGAGACCCAGTACTTC. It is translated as CASSLLRASGQETQYF.

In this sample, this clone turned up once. CDR3: CASSRTVNTEAFF. CDR3 in DNA: TGTGCCAGTAGTAGGACGGTGAACACTGAAGCTTTCTTT. The rearrangement joins TRBV19 to TRBJ1-1; D uncertain. The V end lost 4 bases, the J end lost 0 bases, and 6 bases lay between the germline ends. This CDR3 is built from 13 residues. The V gene's germline CDR1 is LNHDA and CDR2 SQIVND (reference sequence).